The 23 T cell receptor beta chains listed next were all sequenced from one sample in a study of blood T cell repertoires in COVID-19. Assay used: immunoSEQ multiplex PCR; TCRdb lists only in-frame clones, some missing. The sample holds some 50,000 clones, around 80% seen once. The sequenced material came from peripheral blood. The source is a man between 65 and 80 years old with acute or convalescent COVID-19.

CDR3 DNA: TGTGCCACCAAACAGGGGTGGGGGAACACTGAAGCTTTCTTT. Its protein product is CATKQGWGNTEAFF. The rearrangement uses TRBV10-3 and TRBJ1-1; 7 nucleotides match TRBD1. CDR1 is ENHRY and CDR2 is SYGVKD in the germline V gene. The CDR3 extends over 14 amino acids. V dropped 10 bases and J dropped 1; count of bases not matched to a gene: 9.

The V gene is TRBV7-9, the J gene TRBJ1-4; D is ambiguous. This CDR3 has 13 amino acids. CDR1 is SEHNR, CDR2 FQNEAQ, per germline (reference sequence). Trimming removed 6 bases at V and 8 bases at J, with 13 bases between. The CDR3, as DNA: TGTGCCAGCAGTCGAGGGATCCGGGAAAAACTGTTTTTT. This codes for CASSRGIREKLFF. The variable domain in full, with the rest retrieved from reference TRBV7-9 and TRBJ1-4, is DTGVSQNPRHKITKRGQNVTFRCDPISEHNRLYWYRQTLGQGPEFLTYFQNEAQLEKSRLLSDRFSAERPKGSFSTLEIQRTEQGDSAMYLCASSRGIREKLFFGSGTQLSVL.

The chain joins TRBV7-2 to TRBJ1-2; 8 nucleotides align to TRBD1. The CDR3 extends over 12 amino acids. Germline CDR1 SGHTA, CDR2 FQGNSA. V lost 2 bases to trimming and J lost 7 bases; unmatched junction nucleotides: 0. CDR3: CASSLQGAGYTF. For the CDR3, the DNA is TGTGCCAGCAGCTTACAGGGGGCTGGCTACACCTTC.

This CDR3 is CASSLFGGGQETQYF. CDR3 coding DNA: TGCGCCAGCAGCTTGTTTGGGGGAGGGCAAGAGACCCAGTACTTC. The rearrangement uses TRBV5-1 and TRBJ2-5, with 7 bases aligning to TRBD2. V was clipped by 1 base and J by 2 bases; unmatched bases: 5. The CDR3 has 15 residues. CDR1 SGHRS and CDR2 YFSETQ come from the germline V gene.

The rearrangement links TRBV5-4 to TRBJ2-5; TRBD1 might be the D (5 bases). The CDR3 has 14 amino acids. V was shortened by 3 bases and J by 1 base, with 10 bases between the two germline ends. Per the germline V gene, CDR1 is SGHNT and CDR2 is YYREEE (reference sequence). The CDR3 nucleotides are TGTGCCAGCAGCTGGGCAGGGATCCAAGAGACCCAGTACTTC. Protein sequence: CASSWAGIQETQYF.

This clone was seen more than once but under ten times. The CDR3 nucleotides are TGTGCCAGCACCCGGACTAGACGATACAATGAGCAGTTCTTC. Amino acids: CASTRTRRYNEQFF. The chain carries TRBV6-5 and TRBJ2-1, with TRBD2 identical over 7 bases. The CDR3 runs 14 residues. The junction had 7 bases not matched to a gene; V was cut back by 7 bases and J by 4 bases. Germline CDR1 and CDR2: MNHEY and SVGAGI.

The chain's CDR3 is CASSLGDRGINSPLHF. The CDR3 DNA is TGCGCCAGCAGCTTGGGGGACAGGGGTATCAATTCACCCCTCCACTTT. The chain has TRBV5-1 and TRBJ1-6, with 10 bases identical to TRBD1. J gave up 7 bases and V 0 bases, and 4 bases lay outside the gene matches. The germline CDR1 and CDR2 sequences are SGHRS and YFSETQ. The CDR3 loop spans 16 amino acids.

The chain carries TRBV4-1 and TRBJ2-3; perhaps TRBD2 as D (6 bases). CDR3 size: 16 residues. The germline gives CDR1 MGHRA, CDR2 YSYEKL. Trimming took 5 bases from V and 3 from J, leaving 18 bases between them. The CDR3, as DNA: TGCGCCAGCAGCAAGACCGGGACTTCGGGTACAGATACGCAGTATTTT. Translating gives CASSKTGTSGTDTQYF.

The chain recombines TRBV5-1 with TRBJ2-3; the match to TRBD2 covers 11 bases. V shed 4 bases, J shed 4 bases, and the junction held 8 bases outside the gene matches. CDR3 size: 16 residues. Germline CDR1 SGHRS, CDR2 YFSETQ. As DNA, the CDR3 is TGCGCCAGCAGCCCTCAACTAGCGGGGGAGGCAGATACGCAGTATTTT. Its translation: CASSPQLAGEADTQYF.

V is TRBV19 and J is TRBJ1-2; D possibly corresponds to TRBD1 (6 bases). V gave up 3 bases and J gave up 3 bases, with 17 bases separating them. Germline V gives CDR1 LNHDA, CDR2 SQIVND (reference sequence). This CDR3 contains 16 residues. CDR3: CASSISPGTLDYGYTF. The CDR3 DNA reads as TGTGCCAGTAGTATTAGTCCCGGGACACTTGACTATGGCTACACCTTC. The full variable domain, with the rest looked up from reference TRBV19 and TRBJ1-2, is DGGITQSPKYLFRKEGQNVTLSCEQNLNHDAMYWYRQDPGQGLRLIYYSQIVNDFQKGDIAEGYSVSREKKESFPLTVTSAQKNPTAFYLCASSISPGTLDYGYTFGSGTRLTVV.

This clone was recorded a few times. The chain carries TRBV4-3 and TRBJ1-5; D might be TRBD1 (6 bases). CDR1 is LGHNA, CDR2 YSLEER, per germline. The CDR3 extends over 14 amino acids. V lost 4 bases and J 6 bases, leaving 13 bases between the germline ends. The CDR3 DNA sequence: TGCGCCAGCAGCCTAAGCAGGGGCGTTCAGCCCCAGCATTTT. It encodes CASSLSRGVQPQHF.

This clone has just one count. CDR3 nucleotide sequence: TGTGCCAGCAGCTTAACAGGGGGCATCGACGAGCAGTACTTC. Amino acid sequence: CASSLTGGIDEQYF. The chain combines TRBV7-3 with TRBJ2-7, with 7 bases fitting TRBD1. The CDR3 contains 14 residues. Germline loops: CDR1 SGHTA, CDR2 FQGTGA. The V segment lost 0 bases and the J segment 5 bases; nucleotides outside the gene matches: 4.

The chain carries TRBV19 and TRBJ2-5; 9 bases agree with TRBD2. The CDR3 runs to 16 residues. Germline lookup yields CDR1 LNHDA and CDR2 SQIVND (reference sequence). The trim removed 4 bases at V and 1 base at J, leaving 7 bases unmatched. As DNA, the CDR3 is TGTGCCAGTAGTAGCTCCACTAGCGGGTTCCAAGAGACCCAGTACTTC. As protein: CASSSSTSGFQETQYF.

The V gene is TRBV30, the J gene TRBJ1-2, with D maybe TRBD1 (5 bases). CDR1 is GTSNPN, CDR2 SVGIG, per germline (reference sequence). The V and J ends lost 8 bases and 2 bases respectively, with 12 bases between them. The length of the CDR3 is 12 residues. The CDR3, as DNA: TGTGCCCATTCAACAGGCAACTATGGCTACACCTTC. Encoded protein: CAHSTGNYGYTF.

This chain joins TRBV4-3 and TRBJ2-7; D is possibly TRBD1 (6 bases). This CDR3 has 14 residues. Trimming removed 1 base from V and 2 bases from J, with 9 bases in between. Germline CDR1 reads LGHNA; CDR2 reads YSLEER. The CDR3 loop is CASSQGDRTYEQYF. In nucleotides, the CDR3 is TGCGCCAGCAGCCAAGGCGACAGGACCTACGAGCAGTACTTC.

This clone was detected only once. The chain links TRBV5-1 to TRBJ2-1, with TRBD2 identical over 11 bases. CDR1 SGHRS and CDR2 YFSETQ come from the germline V gene. V dropped 5 bases and J dropped 1; count of bases not matched to a gene: 5. CDR3 length equals 16 residues. CDR3 region: CASSKASGGSYNEQFF. The CDR3 bases are TGCGCCAGCAGTAAGGCTAGCGGGGGGTCCTACAATGAGCAGTTCTTC.

This clone came up a few times. V is TRBV30 and J is TRBJ1-3; D gene unclear. Trimming removed 2 bases from V and 12 bases from J, with 11 bases in between. The CDR3 contains 11 residues. Germline V gene sequence: CDR1 GTSNPN, CDR2 SVGIG (reference sequence). This chain's CDR3 is CAWSMSGNIYF. DNA of the CDR3: TGTGCCTGGAGTATGTCGGGGAACATATATTTT.

The chain's CDR3 is CAISEARVDGEQYF. CDR3 bases: TGTGCCATCAGTGAAGCCAGGGTGGACGGCGAGCAGTACTTC. The genes are TRBV10-3 and TRBJ2-7, with D perhaps matching TRBD1 (5 bases). The CDR3 length is 14 residues. CDR1 and CDR2 (germline): ENHRY, SYGVKD. Trimming removed 3 bases at V and 6 bases at J, with 15 bases between.

Only one count was recorded for this clone. The chain joins TRBV5-1 to TRBJ1-5; 7 bases are shared with TRBD1. The CDR3 runs to 14 residues. The V segment lost 0 bases and the J segment 7 bases; nucleotides outside the gene matches: 4. Germline V lookup: CDR1 SGHRS, CDR2 YFSETQ. The CDR3 DNA is TGCGCCAGCAGCTTGGGGGGACAGACCCAGCCCCAGCATTTT. This encodes CASSLGGQTQPQHF. Full variable domain (missing parts from reference TRBV5-1 and TRBJ1-5): KAGVTQTPRYLIKTRGQQVTLSCSPISGHRSVSWYQQTPGQGLQFLFEYFSETQRNKGNFPGRFSGRQFSNSRSEMNVSTLELGDSALYLCASSLGGQTQPQHFGDGTRLSIL.

The chain uses TRBV7-2 and TRBJ1-2, with D possibly being TRBD1 (5 bases). This CDR3 has 13 residues. Germline V gives CDR1 SGHTA, CDR2 FQGNSA. The V and J ends lost 5 bases and 6 bases respectively, with 13 bases between them. CDR3 bases: TGTGCCAGCAGCGTAGGATCGGGGGATGGCTACACCTTC. This gives the protein CASSVGSGDGYTF.

CDR3 in DNA: TGCGCCAGCAGCATTTGGGCCCTTGGCTACAATGAGCAGTTCTTC. Translating it yields CASSIWALGYNEQFF. This chain uses TRBV4-3 with TRBJ2-1; D gene ambiguous. CDR3 size: 15 residues. The V gene's germline CDR1 is LGHNA and CDR2 YSLEER. V lost 5 bases to trimming and J lost 3 bases, with 14 bases between them.

The gene calls are TRBV2 and TRBJ2-6; D uncertain. Deletions cut 7 bases from V and 0 bases from J, with 10 bases between. The length of the CDR3 is 15 residues. CDR1 and CDR2 (germline): SNHLY, FYNNEI. The CDR3 DNA sequence: TGTGCCAGCACTAGAGAGAGCTCTGGGGCCAACGTCCTGACTTTC. It yields the protein CASTRESSGANVLTF.

This chain joins TRBV9 and TRBJ2-1; 10 bases fit TRBD2. CDR1 is SGDLS and CDR2 is YYNGEE in the germline V gene. With V trimmed by 3 bases and J by 3 bases, 12 bases remained unmatched. The CDR3 covers 18 residues. The CDR3 reads CASSAPFSGGQDYNEQFF. Written as DNA, the CDR3 is TGTGCCAGCAGCGCCCCCTTTAGCGGGGGGCAAGACTACAATGAGCAGTTCTTC.